This T cell receptor beta chain emerged from a study of regulatory T cells in long-lasting Graves disease. General study findings and limits: Persistent Graves' patients showed less TCR diversity than newly diagnosed patients showed. The study found TRBV28, TRBJ1-2 and TRBJ2-5 favored in persistent disease. Rather than thyroid tissue, only peripheral blood underwent study.

Time point described: persistent/refractory GD, antithyroid drugs over 5 years with positive TRAb. With RNA extracted from PBMCs as input, the TCR library was made. Germline V gives CDR1 SNHLY, CDR2 FYNNEI. V lost 6 bases and J lost 9; bases outside the gene matches: 10. This CDR3 has 15 residues. This clonotype was found a few times. Antigen: not known. Construction of the TCR beta libraries employed iRepertoire HTBI primers in conjunction with Arm-PCR of CDR3 regions. TCRdb passed the multiplex PCR reads through MiXCR, listing each CDR3 protein once. The sample has roughly 700,000 distinct CDR3 sequences; approximately 29% are singletons.

The TCR was taken from a female donor with Graves disease. The chain recombines TRBV2 with TRBJ2-1; 11 positions agree with TRBD2. The sample was peripheral blood mononuclear cells (PBMCs), taken when the disease was refractory, from a patient treated with antithyroid drugs. CDR3 in DNA: TGTGCCAGCAGAGCTACTAGCGGGAGCATGGGTGAGCAGTTCTTC. As protein: CASRATSGSMGEQFF.